This T cell receptor beta chain was obtained from a study of cytomegalovirus exposure and HLA in healthy donors. On the study more broadly: The same platform was used for the roughly 120 validation repertoires as for the approximately 720 first-cohort repertoires, as reported in a later analysis.

The CDR3 has 17 amino acids. Trimming removed 4 bases from V and 4 bases from J; junction bases left unmatched: 11. Germline V gene lookup returns CDR1 SEHNR and CDR2 FQNEAQ (reference sequence). The protocol was immunoSEQ multiplex PCR, while the TCRdb copy is restricted to in-frame clones and leaves out a portion. The sample has 110,000 or so clones; approximately 85% are singletons. Concerning this clone itself: Its antigen is undetermined.

Study-wide findings and caveats: Most TCRs appeared rarely, but some public TCRs recurred in many donors. Reports showed the classifier diagnosing cytomegalovirus status with high specificity and sensitivity. A list of approximately 150 TCR beta chains associated with cytomegalovirus was given.

This receptor was taken from a woman aged 18-29 years in good health and CMV-seronegative. The sequenced material came from PBMCs. V gene TRBV7-9 combines with J gene TRBJ2-4, with 9 bases lining up with TRBD1. As DNA, the CDR3 is TGTGCCAGCAGCTCCCAAACAGGGGGCCTCGATAAAAACATTCAGTACTTC. This encodes CASSSQTGGLDKNIQYF.